This T cell receptor (beta chain) came from a study of post-analysis software for immune sequencing data. Overall study context: Some patients lacked subtype; others had relapsing-remitting, secondary progressive or progressive-relapsing disease. General study points: Normalized Chao1 diversity in multiple sclerosis patients fell significantly below that of controls. The five TRBV segments detected at higher frequency in patients than in controls included TRBV5-6, TRBV5-1 and TRBV20-1. Samples made in the same batch grouped tightly together by F measure.

Built from TCR beta cDNA, the libraries had unique molecular identifiers in them. MiXCR, run by TCRdb on the PCR reads, gives a single entry per CDR3 protein. The sample shows roughly 700,000 distinct CDR3 sequences, roughly 29% of them seen only once. The CDR3 is made up of 16 amino acids. Germline V gives CDR1 SNHLY, CDR2 FYNNEI. V was shortened by 6 bases and J by 1 base, with 18 bases between the two germline ends. On this clonotype: The antigen remains unidentified.

Sequencing was carried out using blood. J is TRBJ1-1 and V is TRBV2, with unresolved D. This sequence originates from a girl aged 5-17 years with multiple sclerosis. The CDR3 coding sequence is TGTGCCAGCAGCAACCCCCTCCGGGAAAAGAACACTGAAGCTTTCTTT. This sequence encodes CASSNPLREKNTEAFF.